The present entry profiles one TCR beta chain with its context. These data belong to a study of OX40 agonist ivuxolimab in advanced cancers. TCRdb's copy holds only in-frame clones and misses some; the assay was immunoSEQ multiplex PCR. The top ten clones hold about 15% of a sample with some 11,000 clones, about 85% of them seen once. The study sampled blood at baseline, cycle 4 day 1, and cycle 7 day 1. Deletions cut 2 bases from V and 7 bases from J, with 12 bases between. The CDR3 runs 13 residues. Germline-derived CDR1 and CDR2 are MNHNY and SVGAGI (reference sequence). The receptor was isolated from an adult with an advanced solid tumor such as melanoma, head and neck, liver or kidney cancer. The sequences come from CD4+ or CD8+ T cells sorted from blood, collected in a trial of the OX40 agonist ivuxolimab. The rearrangement links TRBV6-6 to TRBJ2-7; weak D call: TRBD1 (5 bases). The CDR3 loop is CASSYPDMREQYF. DNA of the CDR3: TGTGCCAGCAGTTACCCGGACATGAGGGAGCAGTACTTC.